These 14 T cell receptor beta chains were all obtained from the same sample, sequenced in a study of CD8 T cells in Susac syndrome (dated by TCRdb to the late 2010s). To prepare the library, the immunoSEQ multiplex PCR assay was applied. RNA was extracted using the RNeasy kit, and roughly 0.45 to 1 microgram was reverse transcribed with random hexamers. TCRdb reprocessed the public reads (quality trimming at Q25 with fastp, clone calling with MiXCR) and kept in-frame beta chains. Each CDR3 protein gets just one entry, which takes the most common genes and DNA from the rows behind it. The table for this sample lists around 150,000 distinct CDR3 sequences; almost 96% of them were counted only once. The ten largest make up 0.084% of the sample. The sequenced material came from CD4+ T cells from PBMCs. The origin of the receptors is a human donor with Susac syndrome.

The chain uses TRBV12-3 or TRBV12-4 and TRBJ2-3; TRBD2 aligns across 9 bases. J lost 6 bases, V lost 6 bases, and 16 bases had no gene match. This CDR3 comprises 17 residues. The CDR3 region has the DNA TGTGCCAGCAGCTCAGACATAGCGGGAGACCGGGGCGATACGCAGTATTTT. Translated: CASSSDIAGDRGDTQYF.

The chain combines TRBV7-9 with TRBJ1-1; the D gene is possibly TRBD1 (5 bases). The CDR3 is 13 amino acids. V shed 1 base and J shed 4 bases, with 7 bases lying between them. Per the germline V gene, CDR1 is SEHNR and CDR2 is FQNEAQ (reference sequence). CDR3 in amino acids: CASSLVQATEAFF. CDR3 nucleotides: TGTGCCAGCAGCTTAGTACAGGCCACTGAAGCTTTCTTT.

The chain couples TRBV20-1 to TRBJ1-2; D is unresolved. In germline, CDR1 is DFQATT, CDR2 SNEGSKA (reference sequence). This CDR3 has 15 residues. V was shortened by 5 bases and J by 0 bases, with 16 bases between the two germline ends. The CDR3: CSAPPGLQPNYGYTF. The DNA of the CDR3 is TGCAGTGCTCCCCCCGGTTTACAGCCTAACTATGGCTACACCTTC.

The rearrangement uses TRBV7-2 and TRBJ2-2; D not resolved. V lost 5 bases, J lost 6 bases, and 10 bases lay in between. The germline gives CDR1 SGHTA, CDR2 FQGNSA. There are 13 residues in the CDR3. The CDR3 loop reads CASSLYKPGELFF. CDR3 sequence (DNA): TGTGCCAGCAGCCTGTATAAGCCCGGGGAGCTGTTTTTT.

The chain recombines TRBV15 with TRBJ2-2; 7 bases line up with TRBD2. CDR1 is LNHNV, CDR2 YYDKDF, per germline (reference sequence). The CDR3 contains 15 residues. After removal of 5 bases from V and 6 bases from J, the junction contained 9 bases not matched to a gene. The CDR3 DNA follows: TGTGCCACCAGCGGAGGAGGGAGGGGTTCCGGGGAGCTGTTTTTT. It codes for CATSGGGRGSGELFF.

The chain employs TRBV29-1 and TRBJ2-1; 7 nucleotides match TRBD2. V lost 7 bases and J lost 1; bases outside the gene matches: 13. The CDR3 covers 16 residues. In germline, CDR1 is SQVTM, CDR2 ANQGSEA. The CDR3 is CSARYGGLGSYNEQFF. The CDR3 bases are TGCAGCGCCCGGTACGGGGGGTTAGGATCCTACAATGAGCAGTTCTTC.

Here the CDR3 DNA reads TGTGCCAGCAGCTCAGGGGGACAGCACACAGATACGCAGTATTTT. Its protein product is CASSSGGQHTDTQYF. The gene calls are TRBV7-3 and TRBJ2-3; 7 nucleotides line up with TRBD1. The germline V gene has CDR1 SGHTA and CDR2 FQGTGA. CDR3 size: 15 residues. J lost 2 bases, V lost 4 bases, and 6 bases had no gene match.

This rearrangement joins TRBV14 to TRBJ1-1; the D is unclear. The germline V gene encodes CDR1 SGHDN and CDR2 FVKESK. This CDR3 comprises 15 residues. Trimming took off 5 bases at V and 5 bases at J, with 18 bases between the two ends. DNA for the CDR3: TGTGCCAGCAGCTTCCCGGGATCCCTGGTAACTGAAGCTTTCTTT. Translation gives CASSFPGSLVTEAFF.

V usage is TRBV7-3 and J usage is TRBJ2-5, with 9 bases matching TRBD1. V was pared by 5 bases and J by 5 bases, with 9 bases of the junction left unmatched. There are 15 residues in the CDR3. Germline loops: CDR1 SGHTA, CDR2 FQGTGA. This CDR3 reads CASSPDRGGRETQYF. The CDR3 region has the DNA TGTGCCAGCAGCCCCGACAGGGGGGGTCGGGAGACCCAGTACTTC. Drawing the rest from reference TRBV7-3 and TRBJ2-5, the complete variable domain is GAGVSQTPSNKVTEKGKYVELRCDPISGHTALYWYRQSLGQGPEFLIYFQGTGAADDSGLPNDRFFAVRPEGSVSTLKIQRTERGDSAVYLCASSPDRGGRETQYFGPGTRLLVL.

V gene TRBV5-4 combines with J gene TRBJ2-3; possible D gene TRBD2, 5 bases. Deletions cut 0 bases from V and 2 bases from J, with 10 bases between. The CDR3 length is 15 residues. In germline, CDR1 is SGHNT, CDR2 YYREEE (reference sequence). The CDR3 loop reads CASSLGTSNTDTQYF. The CDR3 bases are TGTGCCAGCAGCTTGGGGACTTCGAACACAGATACGCAGTATTTT.

This chain links TRBV28 with TRBJ1-4, with D perhaps TRBD1 (6 bases). There are 13 residues in the CDR3. With 3 bases removed from V and 13 bases from J, the gap between germline ends came to 15 bases. CDR1 is MDHEN and CDR2 is SYDVKM in the germline V gene. The CDR3 DNA reads TGTGCCAGCAGTTTTGACAGGCCGACTCGACTGTTTTTT. Its translation is CASSFDRPTRLFF.

The chain recombines TRBV29-1 with TRBJ2-1; D may be TRBD1 (7 bases). The CDR3 sequence is 17 residues long. V dropped 6 bases and J dropped 5 bases, with 26 bases sitting between them. CDR1 and CDR2 (germline): SQVTM, ANQGSEA. Here the CDR3 reads CSVGGRGDSGRNNEQFF. For the CDR3, the DNA is TGCAGCGTGGGAGGACGAGGGGACAGTGGGCGCAACAATGAGCAGTTCTTC.

The chain combines TRBV9 with TRBJ2-3, with 7 bases matching TRBD2. J gave up 1 base and V 3 bases, and 5 bases lay outside the gene matches. From germline, CDR1 is SGDLS and CDR2 YYNGEE. CDR3 length equals 15 residues. Here the CDR3 reads CASSGGGWGTDTQYF. CDR3 sequence (DNA): TGTGCCAGCAGCGGGGGGGGTTGGGGCACAGATACGCAGTATTTT.

This sequence joins TRBV3-1 and TRBJ2-1; 8 bases fit TRBD2. There are 18 residues in the CDR3. Germline CDR1 reads LGHDT; CDR2 reads YNNKEL (reference sequence). Trimming removed 2 bases from V and 6 bases from J; junction bases left unmatched: 15. CDR3 sequence: CASSQSHRSGGRGNEQFF. The CDR3 region has the DNA TGTGCCAGCAGCCAATCTCACCGCAGCGGGGGAAGGGGCAATGAGCAGTTCTTC.